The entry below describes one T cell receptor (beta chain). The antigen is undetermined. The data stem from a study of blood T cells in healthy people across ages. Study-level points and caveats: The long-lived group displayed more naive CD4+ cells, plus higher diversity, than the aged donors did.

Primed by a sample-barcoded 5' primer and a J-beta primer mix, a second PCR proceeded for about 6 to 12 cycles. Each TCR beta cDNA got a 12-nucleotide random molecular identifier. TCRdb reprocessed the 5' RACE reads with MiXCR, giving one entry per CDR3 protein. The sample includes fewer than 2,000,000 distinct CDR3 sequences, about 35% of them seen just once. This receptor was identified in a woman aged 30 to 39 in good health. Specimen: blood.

The chain's CDR3 is CASSLPWTGELGAFF. CDR3 sequence (DNA): TGTGCCAGCAGCTTGCCCTGGACAGGGGAGTTAGGAGCTTTCTTT. This rearrangement joins TRBV5-8 to TRBJ1-1, with 9 bases that match TRBD1. This CDR3 is 15 amino acids long. Germline V gene data show CDR1 as SGHTS and CDR2 as YDEGEE. With V trimmed by 1 base and J by 10 bases, 11 bases remained unmatched.